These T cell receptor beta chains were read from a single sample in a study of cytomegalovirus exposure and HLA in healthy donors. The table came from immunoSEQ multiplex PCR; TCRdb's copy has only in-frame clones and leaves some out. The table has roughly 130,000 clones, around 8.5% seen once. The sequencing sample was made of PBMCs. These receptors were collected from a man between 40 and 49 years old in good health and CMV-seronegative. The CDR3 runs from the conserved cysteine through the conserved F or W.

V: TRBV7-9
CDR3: CASSHRTGKETQYF

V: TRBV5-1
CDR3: CASSPGSGANVLTF

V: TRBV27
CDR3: CASSFAQTRADTQYF

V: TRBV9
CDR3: CASSVVAELPMINEQFF

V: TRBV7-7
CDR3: CASSPGQGAEAFF

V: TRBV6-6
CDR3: CASSSLRNEALHF

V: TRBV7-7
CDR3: CASSFGDTFSYNEQFF

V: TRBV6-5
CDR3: CASSYNAGVETQYF

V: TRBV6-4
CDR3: CASSAQGAIYGYTF

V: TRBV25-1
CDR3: CASSLQRISYNEQFF

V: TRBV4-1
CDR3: CASSQVTDNSPLHF

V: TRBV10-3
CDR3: CAINDGTGDEQYF

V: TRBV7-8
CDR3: CASSLGLRQETQYF

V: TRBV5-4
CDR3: CASSQTGLDGYTF

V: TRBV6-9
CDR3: CASSYSVRGEVDTQYF

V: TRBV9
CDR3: CASSVRAGVTYEQYF

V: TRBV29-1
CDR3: CSVDTGERFYGYTF

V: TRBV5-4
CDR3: CASSSGGQGLSNYGYTF

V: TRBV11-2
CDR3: CASSSTSGGAKGTGELFF

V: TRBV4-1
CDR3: CASSLGGGNTEAFF

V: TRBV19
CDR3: CASSIQYNQPQHF

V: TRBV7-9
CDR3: CASSNRGGFEEQYF

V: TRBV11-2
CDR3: CASSRTVSREKLFF

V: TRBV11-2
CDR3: CASSSGGTSGLQETQYF

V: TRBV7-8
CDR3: CASSLAVIEQYF

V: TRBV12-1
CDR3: CASSFAGGTPDTQYF